This T cell receptor beta chain was sequenced in a study of shared clonotypes between healthy human individuals. This clone appeared once. The antigen is undetermined. A much larger clone lies a single base off, so this may be a read error. Other DNA sequences in this specimen translate into the identical CDR3. Whole-study results and caveats: For naive CD4 cells, 4% to 6% of clonotypes were shared across a handful of donors.

The table came from immunoSEQ multiplex PCR; TCRdb's copy has only in-frame clones and leaves some out. The sample has about 1.1 million clones, 70% to 85% seen once. The receptor comes from a man aged 18 to 30 in good health. Some clones in this sample may be carry-over from other donors' samples. Source material: memory CD4+ T cells from PBMCs. Indicated subset: CD45RA-negative fraction.

CDR3 region: CASSLMAGNTGELFF. The CDR3 DNA reads TGTGCCAGCAGCTTAATGGCGGGGAACACCGGGGAGCTGTTTTTT. The chain links TRBV7-3 to TRBJ2-2; TRBD2 might be the D (5 bases). V was pared by 1 base and J by 1 base, with 7 bases between. Germline loops: CDR1 SGHTA, CDR2 FQGTGA. The CDR3 contains 15 residues.